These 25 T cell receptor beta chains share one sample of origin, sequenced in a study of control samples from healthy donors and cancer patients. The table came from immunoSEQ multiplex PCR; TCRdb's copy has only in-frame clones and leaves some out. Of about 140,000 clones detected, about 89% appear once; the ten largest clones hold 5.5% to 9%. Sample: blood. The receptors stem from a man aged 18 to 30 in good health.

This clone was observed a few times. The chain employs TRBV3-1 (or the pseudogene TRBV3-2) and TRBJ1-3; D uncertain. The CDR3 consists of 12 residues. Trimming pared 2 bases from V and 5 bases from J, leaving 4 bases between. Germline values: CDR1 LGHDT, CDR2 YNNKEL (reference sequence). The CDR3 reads CASSQFRNTIYF. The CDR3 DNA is TGTGCCAGCAGCCAATTCCGAAACACCATATATTTT.

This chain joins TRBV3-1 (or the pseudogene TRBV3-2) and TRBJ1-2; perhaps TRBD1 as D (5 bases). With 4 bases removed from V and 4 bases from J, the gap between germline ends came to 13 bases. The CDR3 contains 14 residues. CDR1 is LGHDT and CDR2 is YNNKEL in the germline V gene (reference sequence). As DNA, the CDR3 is TGTGCCAGCAGCCTCACGACGGGGGGCTATGGCTACACCTTC. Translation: CASSLTTGGYGYTF.

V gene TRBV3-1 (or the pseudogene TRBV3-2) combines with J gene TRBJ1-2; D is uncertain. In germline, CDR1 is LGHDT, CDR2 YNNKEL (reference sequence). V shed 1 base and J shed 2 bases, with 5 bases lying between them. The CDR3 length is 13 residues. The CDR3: CASSQGWNYGYTF. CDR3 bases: TGTGCCAGCAGCCAAGGATGGAACTATGGCTACACCTTC.

The CDR3 nucleotides are TGCGCCAGCAGCCTCAGCCGCGGGGGGCGGGATTCACCCCTCCACTTT. Amino acid sequence: CASSLSRGGRDSPLHF. The chain carries TRBV4-3 and TRBJ1-6, with D maybe TRBD1 (6 bases). V dropped 4 bases and J dropped 8 bases, with 18 bases sitting between them. Germline CDR1 LGHNA, CDR2 YSLEER. The CDR3 spans 16 residues.

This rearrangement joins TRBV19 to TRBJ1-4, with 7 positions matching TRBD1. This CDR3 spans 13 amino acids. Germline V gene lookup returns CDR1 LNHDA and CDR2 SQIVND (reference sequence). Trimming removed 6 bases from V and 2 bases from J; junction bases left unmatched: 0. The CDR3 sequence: CASRQGTNEKLFF. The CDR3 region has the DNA TGTGCCAGTAGACAGGGGACTAATGAAAAACTGTTTTTT.

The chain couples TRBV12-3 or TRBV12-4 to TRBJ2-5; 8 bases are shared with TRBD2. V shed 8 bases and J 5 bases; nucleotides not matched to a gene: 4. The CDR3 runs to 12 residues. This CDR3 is CASLERGETQYF. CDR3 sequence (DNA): TGTGCCAGCCTCGAGCGGGGGGAGACCCAGTACTTC.

This chain's CDR3 is CASRGGDRVHEQYF. CDR3 DNA sequence: TGTGCCAGCAGGGGAGGGGACAGGGTCCACGAGCAGTACTTC. The rearrangement joins TRBV2 to TRBJ2-7, with 9 bases fitting TRBD1. The CDR3 runs to 14 residues. Germline trimming cut 6 bases from V and 5 bases from J; bases unmatched to any gene: 8. CDR1 is SNHLY, CDR2 FYNNEI, per germline.

As DNA, the CDR3 is TGTGCCAGCAGCCCCAGGACAGGAGGGTCCGAGCAGTACTTC. Translating it yields CASSPRTGGSEQYF. The chain is built from TRBV3-1 (or the pseudogene TRBV3-2) and TRBJ2-7; D may be TRBD1 (7 bases). Germline assignment: CDR1 LGHDT and CDR2 YNNKEL (reference sequence). V lost 4 bases to trimming and J lost 6 bases, with 16 bases between them. The CDR3 runs 14 residues.

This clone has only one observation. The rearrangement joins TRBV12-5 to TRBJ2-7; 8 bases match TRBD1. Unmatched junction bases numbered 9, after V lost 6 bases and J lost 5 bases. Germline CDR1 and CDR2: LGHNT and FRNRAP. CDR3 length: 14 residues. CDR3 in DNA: TGTGCTAGTGGGTCCGGGACAGGCGGAGACGAGCAGTACTTC. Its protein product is CASGSGTGGDEQYF.

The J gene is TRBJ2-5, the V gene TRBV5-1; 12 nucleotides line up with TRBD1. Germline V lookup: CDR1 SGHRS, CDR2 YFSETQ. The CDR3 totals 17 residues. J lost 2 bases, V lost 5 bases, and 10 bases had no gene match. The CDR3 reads CASSGTGGAFVQETQYF. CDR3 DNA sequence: TGCGCCAGCAGTGGGACAGGGGGCGCCTTCGTACAAGAGACCCAGTACTTC.

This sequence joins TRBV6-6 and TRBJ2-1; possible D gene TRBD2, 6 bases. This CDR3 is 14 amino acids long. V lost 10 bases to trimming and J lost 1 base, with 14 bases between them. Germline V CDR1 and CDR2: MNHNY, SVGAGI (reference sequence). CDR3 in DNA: TGTGCCACCCTGCGGGCGGGGTCCTACAATGAGCAGTTCTTC. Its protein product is CATLRAGSYNEQFF.

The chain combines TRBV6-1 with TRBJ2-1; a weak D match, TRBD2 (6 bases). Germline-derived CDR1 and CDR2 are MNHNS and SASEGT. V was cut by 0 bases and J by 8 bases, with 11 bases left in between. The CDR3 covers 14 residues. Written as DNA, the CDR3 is TGTGCCAGCAGTGAAGCGCGTGGAGGGGATGAGCAGTTCTTC. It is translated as CASSEARGGDEQFF.

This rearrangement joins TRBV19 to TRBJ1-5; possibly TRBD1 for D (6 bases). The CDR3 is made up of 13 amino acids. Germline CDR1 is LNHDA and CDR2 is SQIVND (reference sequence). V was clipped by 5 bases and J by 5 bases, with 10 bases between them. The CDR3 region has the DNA TGTGCCAGTAGTCCCGGACAGCATCAGCCCCAGCATTTT. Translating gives CASSPGQHQPQHF. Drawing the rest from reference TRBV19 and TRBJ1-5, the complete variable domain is DGGITQSPKYLFRKEGQNVTLSCEQNLNHDAMYWYRQDPGQGLRLIYYSQIVNDFQKGDIAEGYSVSREKKESFPLTVTSAQKNPTAFYLCASSPGQHQPQHFGDGTRLSIL.

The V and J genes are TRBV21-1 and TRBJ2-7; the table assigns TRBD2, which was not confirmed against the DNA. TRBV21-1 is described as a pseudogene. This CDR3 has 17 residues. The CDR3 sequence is CASSPPPTGGRVYEQYF. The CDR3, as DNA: TGTGCCAGCAGCCCTCCTCCGACAGGAGGGAGGGTATACGAGCAGTACTTC.

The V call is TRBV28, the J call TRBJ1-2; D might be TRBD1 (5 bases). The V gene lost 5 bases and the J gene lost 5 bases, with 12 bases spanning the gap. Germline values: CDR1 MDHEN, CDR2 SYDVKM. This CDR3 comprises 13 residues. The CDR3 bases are TGTGCCAGCAGTCCACAGACAGCTTATGGCTACACCTTC. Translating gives CASSPQTAYGYTF.

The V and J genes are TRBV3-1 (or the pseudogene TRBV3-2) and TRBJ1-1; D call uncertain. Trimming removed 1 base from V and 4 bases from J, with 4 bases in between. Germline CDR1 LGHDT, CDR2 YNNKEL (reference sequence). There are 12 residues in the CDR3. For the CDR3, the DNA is TGTGCCAGCAGCCAAGTTAGCACTGAAGCTTTCTTT. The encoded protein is CASSQVSTEAFF.

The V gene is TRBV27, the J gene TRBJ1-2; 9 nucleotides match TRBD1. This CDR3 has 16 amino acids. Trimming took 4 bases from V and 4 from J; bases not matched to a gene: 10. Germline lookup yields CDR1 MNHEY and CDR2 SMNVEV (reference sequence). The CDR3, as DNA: TGTGCCAGCAGTTCCTACCAACAGGGGGCCCGCTATGGCTACACCTTC. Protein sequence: CASSSYQQGARYGYTF.

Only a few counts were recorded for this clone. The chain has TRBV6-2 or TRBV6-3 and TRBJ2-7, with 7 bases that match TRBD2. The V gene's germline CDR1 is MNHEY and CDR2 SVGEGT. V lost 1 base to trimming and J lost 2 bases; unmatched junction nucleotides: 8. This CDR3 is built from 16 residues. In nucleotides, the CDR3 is TGTGCCAGCAGTTACTTCGGCGGGGAGGGGACCTACGAGCAGTACTTC. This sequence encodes CASSYFGGEGTYEQYF.

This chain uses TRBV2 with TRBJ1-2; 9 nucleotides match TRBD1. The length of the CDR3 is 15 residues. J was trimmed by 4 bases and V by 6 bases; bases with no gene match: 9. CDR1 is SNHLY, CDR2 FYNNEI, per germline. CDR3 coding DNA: TGTGCCAGCAGCGCGGGACAGGGCCGGGGCTATGGCTACACCTTC. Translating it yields CASSAGQGRGYGYTF. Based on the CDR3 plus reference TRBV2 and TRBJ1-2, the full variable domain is EPEVTQTPSHQVTQMGQEVILRCVPISNHLYFYWYRQILGQKVEFLVSFYNNEISEKSEIFDDQFSVERPDGSNFTLKIRSTKLEDSAMYFCASSAGQGRGYGYTFGSGTRLTVV.

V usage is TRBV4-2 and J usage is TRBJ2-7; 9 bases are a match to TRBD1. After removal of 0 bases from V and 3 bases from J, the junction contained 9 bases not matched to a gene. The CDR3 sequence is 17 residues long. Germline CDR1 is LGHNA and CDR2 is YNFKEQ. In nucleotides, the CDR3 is TGTGCCAGCAGCCAAGAACCCCCCGGGACAGGGAGCTACGAGCAGTACTTC. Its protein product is CASSQEPPGTGSYEQYF.

CDR3 nucleotides: TGTGCCAGCAGCTTAGTTGATTCACCCCTCCACTTT. Translation: CASSLVDSPLHF. This chain joins TRBV11-2 and TRBJ1-6; D remains ambiguous. CDR3 length equals 12 residues. CDR1 and CDR2 (germline): SGHAT, FQNNGV. The V end was cut by 1 base, the J end by 8 bases, with 3 bases between.

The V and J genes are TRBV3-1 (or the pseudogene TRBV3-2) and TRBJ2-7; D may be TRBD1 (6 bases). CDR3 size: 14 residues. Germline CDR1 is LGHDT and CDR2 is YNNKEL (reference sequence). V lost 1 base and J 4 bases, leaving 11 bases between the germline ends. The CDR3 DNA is TGTGCCAGCAGCCAAGCTCCAGGGGAATACGAGCAGTACTTC. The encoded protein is CASSQAPGEYEQYF.

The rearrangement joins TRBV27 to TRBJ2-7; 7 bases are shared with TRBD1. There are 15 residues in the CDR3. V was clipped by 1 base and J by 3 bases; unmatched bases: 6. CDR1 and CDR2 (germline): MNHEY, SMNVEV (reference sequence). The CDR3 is CASSLYPGGVYEQYF. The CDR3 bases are TGTGCCAGCAGTTTATATCCAGGGGGAGTCTACGAGCAGTACTTC.

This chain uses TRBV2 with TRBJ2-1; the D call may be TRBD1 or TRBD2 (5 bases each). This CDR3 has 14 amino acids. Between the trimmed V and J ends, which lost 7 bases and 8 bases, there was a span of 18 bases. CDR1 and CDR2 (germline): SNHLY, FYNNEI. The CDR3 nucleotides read TGTGCCAGCACTTGGGGACCCCCCGAACATGAGCAGTTCTTC. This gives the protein CASTWGPPEHEQFF.

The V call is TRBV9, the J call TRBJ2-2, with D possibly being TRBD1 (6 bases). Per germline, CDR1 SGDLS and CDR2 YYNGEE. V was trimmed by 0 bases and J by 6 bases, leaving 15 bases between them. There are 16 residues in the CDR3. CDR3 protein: CASSVGGRGYPGELFF. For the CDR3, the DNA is TGTGCCAGCAGCGTAGGGGGCAGGGGCTATCCCGGGGAGCTGTTTTTT.